Listed below are T cell receptor beta chains from one sample, sequenced in a study of cytomegalovirus exposure and HLA in healthy donors. TCRdb's table, derived via immunoSEQ multiplex PCR, lists solely in-frame clones and lacks some. Its listing shows around 110,000 clones. The sequenced material came from PBMCs. Every receptor here comes from a man aged 40-49 years in good health and CMV-seropositive. CDR3s include the opening cysteine and the closing phenylalanine or tryptophan. A D gene is named only where the DNA matches it firmly.

TRBD1	TRBV5-4	TRBJ2-2	CASSSRQGATGELFF	TGTGCCAGCAGTTCCAGACAGGGTGCCACCGGGGAGCTGTTTTTT
TRBD2	TRBV4-3	TRBJ2-1	CASSQLAGGFSYNEQFF	TGCGCCAGCAGCCAGCTAGCGGGAGGCTTTTCCTACAATGAGCAGTTCTTC
NA	TRBV5-4	TRBJ1-2	CASIIGGASYGYTF	TGTGCCAGCATAATTGGCGGGGCTAGCTATGGCTACACCTTC
TRBD1	TRBV5-1	TRBJ1-2	CASSLTGEAGGYTF	TGCGCCAGCAGCTTGACAGGGGAAGCAGGCGGCTACACCTTC
TRBD2	TRBV2	TRBJ2-3	CATVAGETDTQYF	TGTGCCACTGTAGCGGGAGAGACAGATACGCAGTATTTT
TRBD2	TRBV6-5	TRBJ2-5	CASSPRLAGWETQYF	TGTGCCAGCAGTCCTAGACTAGCGGGATGGGAGACCCAGTACTTC
NA	TRBV7-9	TRBJ2-7	CASSSRGTSYEQYF	TGTGCCAGCAGCTCCCGGGGGACCTCCTACGAGCAGTACTTC
TRBD2	TRBV10-2	TRBJ2-1	CASSDPSGVYNEQFF	TGCGCCAGCAGTGACCCTAGCGGGGTGTACAATGAGCAGTTCTTC
NA	TRBV5-1	TRBJ2-2	CASSLVTGNRVELFF	TGCGCCAGCAGCTTGGTTACAGGGAATCGTGTGGAGCTGTTTTTT
NA	TRBV15	TRBJ2-7	CATSRDPVNSYEQYF	TGTGCCACCAGCAGAGATCCGGTCAACTCCTACGAGCAGTACTTC
TRBD2	TRBV5-4	TRBJ2-3	CASSFGGRASDTQYF	TGTGCCAGCAGCTTCGGCGGGAGGGCCAGTGATACGCAGTATTTT
TRBD2	TRBV11-2	TRBJ2-7	CASSSFLAGAYEQYF	TGTGCCAGCAGCTCGTTTTTAGCGGGAGCGTACGAGCAGTACTTC
NA	TRBV9	TRBJ2-3	CASSVLAGSLYTQYF	TGTGCCAGCAGCGTCTTGGCGGGATCCCTTTATACGCAGTATTTT